One and the same sample provided the 6 T cell receptor beta chains below, sequenced in a study of T cell responses to AZD1222 COVID-19 vaccine. Generated by immunoSEQ multiplex PCR, the TCRdb table keeps only in-frame clones and is missing some. Here the sample spans about 160,000 clones, roughly 86% being singletons. The sequenced sample was peripheral blood, obtained on day 0 of AZD1222 vaccination. These receptor sequences come from an adult in good health.

This chain uses TRBV14 with TRBJ1-5; tentatively, D is TRBD1 (6 bases). Germline-derived CDR1 and CDR2 are SGHDN and FVKESK. The CDR3 is 16 amino acids. The ends were cut back, 1 base at V and 5 bases at J, with 15 bases in the middle. CDR3 nucleotide sequence: TGTGCCAGCAGCCAAGTCGAGGGGGAGGAAGATCAGCCCCAGCATTTT. Protein sequence: CASSQVEGEEDQPQHF. Full variable domain (missing parts from reference TRBV14 and TRBJ1-5): EAGVTQFPSHSVIEKGQTVTLRCDPISGHDNLYWYRRVMGKEIKFLLHFVKESKQDESGMPNNRFLAERTGGTYSTLKVQPAELEDSGVYFCASSQVEGEEDQPQHFGDGTRLSIL.

The CDR3 loop reads CASSRRTDFQPQHF. As DNA, the CDR3 is TGTGCCAGTAGTAGACGGACCGACTTTCAGCCCCAGCATTTT. V is TRBV19 and J is TRBJ1-5; the D is unclear. Trimming took off 4 bases at V and 6 bases at J, with 13 bases between the two ends. The length of the CDR3 is 14 residues. Germline CDR1 reads LNHDA; CDR2 reads SQIVND (reference sequence).

The chain links TRBV5-6 to TRBJ1-5, with D maybe TRBD1 (5 bases). V was cut by 3 bases and J by 5 bases, with 15 bases left in between. This CDR3 contains 15 residues. Germline CDR1 SGHDT, CDR2 YYEEEE. The CDR3 here is CASSSGTEGHQPQHF. The CDR3 DNA is TGTGCCAGCAGCTCCGGGACGGAGGGCCATCAGCCCCAGCATTTT.

This CDR3 is CASSPFPDRHYGYTF. As DNA, the CDR3 is TGTGCCAGCAGTCCGTTTCCGGACAGGCACTATGGCTACACCTTC. The genes are TRBV28 and TRBJ1-2, with 7 bases that match TRBD1. V lost 5 bases, J lost 3 bases, and 9 bases stayed unmatched. CDR3 length equals 15 residues. The V gene's germline CDR1 is MDHEN and CDR2 SYDVKM.

V is TRBV6-5 and J is TRBJ1-2, with no clear D. The length of the CDR3 is 14 residues. CDR1 is MNHEY, CDR2 SVGAGI, per germline. V gave up 0 bases and J gave up 4 bases, with 9 bases separating them. The CDR3 bases are TGTGCCAGCAGTTACTCGCGACTAGGCTATGGCTACACCTTC. Translation: CASSYSRLGYGYTF.

This chain links TRBV3-1 (or the pseudogene TRBV3-2) with TRBJ1-3; unclear D gene. Germline V gives CDR1 LGHDT, CDR2 YNNKEL (reference sequence). Trimming took off 4 bases at V and 2 bases at J, with 12 bases between the two ends. CDR3 length: 15 amino acids. The CDR3 DNA reads TGTGCCAGCAGCCTCAATTTACAGACTGGAAACACCATATATTTT. As protein: CASSLNLQTGNTIYF.